A single sample is the source of the 3 T cell receptor beta chains below, sequenced in a study of T cell repertoires in cytomegalovirus infection. TCRdb reprocessed the reads with MiXCR, giving one entry per CDR3 protein. The table shows about 570,000 distinct CDR3 sequences, with about 40% occurring only once. The antigens these receptors bind are not known. The sample here was cultured PBMCs, taken from culture after CMV antigen stimulation. The receptors were gathered from a human donor in good health (CMV status not recorded). Some clones in this sample may be carry-over from other donors' samples.

This clonotype was seen a few times. V and J are TRBV7-9 and TRBJ1-1; weak D call: TRBD1 (5 bases). The length of the CDR3 is 19 residues. Trimming took 2 bases from V and 1 from J, leaving 23 bases between them. Per germline, CDR1 SEHNR and CDR2 FQNEAQ (reference sequence). The CDR3 DNA follows: TGTGCCAGCAGCTTACTGGTCGTACAATTTCGGGGGACGAACACTGAAGCTTTCTTT. Protein product: CASSLLVVQFRGTNTEAFF.

This clonotype was counted between two and nine times. The chain recombines TRBV7-8 with TRBJ2-7; TRBD1 agrees at 8 bases. From germline, CDR1 is SGHVS and CDR2 FQNEAQ. After removal of 5 bases from V and 4 bases from J, the junction contained 4 bases not matched to a gene. This CDR3 is 13 amino acids long. CDR3 amino acids: CASSNGQGYEQYF. CDR3 nucleotides: TGTGCCAGCAGCAACGGACAGGGTTACGAGCAGTACTTC.

This sequence joins TRBV19 and TRBJ1-2, with 8 bases that match TRBD1. The CDR3 has 17 amino acids. Germline V lookup: CDR1 LNHDA, CDR2 SQIVND (reference sequence). With 3 bases clipped from V and 6 bases from J, the junction kept 15 bases outside the gene matches. The DNA for the CDR3 is TGTGCCAGTAGTATTACTGGCAGGGGGCGCCTGGTTAATGGCTACACCTTC. Protein product: CASSITGRGRLVNGYTF.